This TCR beta chain stems from a study of identical twins. Study conclusions and caveats: Weaker excess twin sharing was observed in beta out-of-frame sequences. Memory repertoires lacked the insertion deficit that abundant cord blood beta clonotypes showed.

A single record per CDR3 protein comes from TCRdb applying MiXCR to the 5' RACE reads. The table has roughly 720,000 distinct CDR3 sequences, 18% seen once. The table lists this clonotype with a few counts. Its target is unknown. Germline trimming cut 6 bases from V and 4 bases from J; bases unmatched to any gene: 11. The germline gives CDR1 DFQATT, CDR2 SNEGSKA (reference sequence). The CDR3 is made up of 14 amino acids. The data were also submitted as part of a second study, on T cells expressing NK-cell markers. According to that study: In a handful of donors, these clonotypes also led the CD3+CD56-NKG2C+ fraction.

The receptor was isolated from a young woman in good health. The sequenced sample consisted of PBMCs. This chain links TRBV20-1 with TRBJ1-1, with 7 bases lining up with TRBD1. CDR3 nucleotide sequence: TGCAGTGCCCGGGATACAGGGGTGGGCACTGAAGCTTTCTTT. Translation: CSARDTGVGTEAFF.